A selection of T cell receptor beta chains follows, all from one sample in a study of tumor-infiltrating lymphocytes in primary liver carcinoma. TCRdb redid the calling of the multiplex PCR reads with MiXCR, one entry per CDR3 protein. The sample lists about 310,000 distinct CDR3 sequences, approximately 65% seen once, with approximately 9.4% in the top ten. Material: peripheral blood. The source of these receptors is a man aged 40-55 years with primary liver carcinoma and hepatitis B virus infection. Both conserved end residues are part of each CDR3. Each record gives: V gene, clone size, D gene, J gene, CDR3 protein, CDR3 DNA. A D gene is named only where the DNA matches it firmly. The listing skips clone size in some rows; elsewhere it reads once, few, many or a size class.

v_gene: TRBV5-6; abundance: NA; d_gene: NA; j_gene: TRBJ2-1; CDR3aa: CASSWGIPSSYNEQFF; CDR3nt: TGTGCCAGCAGCTGGGGAATTCCTAGCTCCTACAATGAGCAGTTCTTC
v_gene: TRBV5-4; abundance: NA; d_gene: NA; j_gene: TRBJ2-7; CDR3aa: CASSHPTPGLTGAEQYF; CDR3nt: TGTGCCAGTAGCCATCCCACCCCAGGACTAACGGGAGCCGAGCAGTACTTC
v_gene: TRBV7-2; abundance: NA; d_gene: TRBD1; j_gene: TRBJ2-1; CDR3aa: CASSPGTGWDNEQFF; CDR3nt: TGTGCCAGCAGCCCAGGGACAGGATGGGACAATGAGCAGTTCTTC
v_gene: TRBV29-1; abundance: NA; d_gene: NA; j_gene: TRBJ2-1; CDR3aa: CSVVRERGYNEQFF; CDR3nt: TGCAGCGTTGTACGGGAAAGGGGCTACAATGAGCAGTTCTTC
v_gene: TRBV6-5; abundance: NA; d_gene: TRBD2; j_gene: TRBJ2-3; CDR3aa: CVSSYMGLAPDTQYF; CDR3nt: TGTGTCAGCAGTTATATGGGACTAGCTCCCGATACGCAGTATTTT
v_gene: TRBV5-5; abundance: NA; d_gene: NA; j_gene: TRBJ2-2; CDR3aa: CASSMVVPGELFF; CDR3nt: TGTGCCAGCAGCATGGTAGTCCCCGGGGAGCTGTTTTTT
v_gene: TRBV11-3; abundance: NA; d_gene: NA; j_gene: TRBJ2-7; CDR3aa: CASSPGPDGTEQYF; CDR3nt: TGTGCCAGCAGCCCAGGGCCGGATGGGACGGAGCAGTACTTC
v_gene: TRBV6-2/TRBV6-3; abundance: NA; d_gene: NA; j_gene: TRBJ1-1; CDR3aa: CASSYRRQGTLNTEAFF; CDR3nt: TGTGCCAGCAGCTACCGACGTCAGGGCACTCTGAACACTGAAGCTTTCTTT
v_gene: TRBV4-3; abundance: NA; d_gene: TRBD1; j_gene: TRBJ2-7; CDR3aa: CTSSPTSTGREQYF; CDR3nt: TGCACCAGTAGCCCCACATCGACAGGGCGCGAGCAGTACTTC
v_gene: TRBV2; abundance: NA; d_gene: TRBD1; j_gene: TRBJ1-6; CDR3aa: CASRQGESSPLHF; CDR3nt: TGTGCCAGCAGACAGGGGGAATCGTCACCCCTCCACTTT
v_gene: TRBV7-9; abundance: NA; d_gene: NA; j_gene: TRBJ2-7; CDR3aa: CASTSRTSYEQYF; CDR3nt: TGTGCCAGCACCTCCAGGACCTCCTACGAGCAGTACTTC
v_gene: TRBV5-5; abundance: NA; d_gene: NA; j_gene: TRBJ2-1; CDR3aa: CASSNQGFSYNEQFF; CDR3nt: TGTGCCAGCAGCAACCAGGGATTCTCCTACAATGAGCAGTTCTTC
v_gene: TRBV28; abundance: NA; d_gene: NA; j_gene: TRBJ1-2; CDR3aa: CASNLMQSGYTF; CDR3nt: TGTGCCAGCAATTTGATGCAGAGTGGCTACACCTTC
v_gene: TRBV18; abundance: NA; d_gene: NA; j_gene: TRBJ1-1; CDR3aa: CASSPQGRQTNTEAFF; CDR3nt: TGTGCCAGCTCACCACAGGGACGCCAAACGAACACTGAAGCTTTCTTT
v_gene: TRBV12-3/TRBV12-4; abundance: many; d_gene: NA; j_gene: TRBJ2-2; CDR3aa: CASSLYSGRTPGELFF; CDR3nt: TGTGCCAGCAGTTTATACTCCGGGAGAACTCCCGGGGAGCTGTTTTTT
v_gene: TRBV29-1; abundance: NA; d_gene: TRBD2; j_gene: TRBJ2-3; CDR3aa: CSVETGGVADMQYF; CDR3nt: TGCAGCGTTGAGACGGGAGGCGTGGCAGATATGCAGTATTTT
v_gene: TRBV5-5; abundance: NA; d_gene: TRBD2; j_gene: TRBJ2-3; CDR3aa: CASTKNGGVGTDTQYF; CDR3nt: TGTGCCAGCACCAAGAACGGGGGGGTAGGCACAGATACGCAGTATTTT
v_gene: TRBV4-1; abundance: NA; d_gene: TRBD2; j_gene: TRBJ2-3; CDR3aa: CASSRSGRASDTQYF; CDR3nt: TGCGCCAGCAGCCGAAGCGGGAGGGCCTCAGATACGCAGTATTTT
v_gene: TRBV4-1; abundance: NA; d_gene: NA; j_gene: TRBJ1-2; CDR3aa: CASSQDPLLYGYTF; CDR3nt: TGCGCCAGTAGCCAAGATCCACTGCTCTATGGCTACACCTTC
v_gene: TRBV5-1; abundance: NA; d_gene: NA; j_gene: TRBJ2-7; CDR3aa: CTSSLVSSGYIYEQYF; CDR3nt: TGCACCAGCAGCTTGGTATCGTCCGGATACATCTACGAGCAGTACTTC
v_gene: TRBV6-6; abundance: many; d_gene: NA; j_gene: TRBJ1-2; CDR3aa: CASSYVPGGDGYTF; CDR3nt: TGTGCCAGCAGTTACGTGCCGGGAGGAGATGGCTACACCTTC
v_gene: TRBV30; abundance: NA; d_gene: NA; j_gene: TRBJ2-7; CDR3aa: CAWTVTDEYEQYF; CDR3nt: TGTGCCTGGACCGTGACAGACGAATACGAGCAGTACTTC
v_gene: TRBV6-6; abundance: NA; d_gene: NA; j_gene: TRBJ1-5; CDR3aa: CAISYVHTGKGQPQHF; CDR3nt: TGTGCCATCAGTTACGTCCATACAGGGAAAGGTCAGCCCCAGCATTTT
v_gene: TRBV4-1; abundance: NA; d_gene: TRBD1; j_gene: TRBJ2-1; CDR3aa: CASSHTPGIGGVNEQFF; CDR3nt: TGCGCCAGCAGCCACACCCCCGGGATAGGGGGCGTCAATGAGCAGTTCTTC